This T cell receptor beta chain was observed in a study of T-cell memory formation after mild COVID-19. Overall study results and limits: Day 15 to 85 contracting clones showed balanced CD4/CD8; later expanders leaned CD4+. Some responding clones appeared in pre-infection memory, suggesting cross-reactive memory joined. Whether second-wave clones peaking at day 37 were SARS-CoV-2 specific went unconfirmed.

This CDR3 comprises 12 residues. The germline gives CDR1 MDHEN, CDR2 SYDVKM. Using its own MiXCR run on the 5' RACE reads, TCRdb lists one record per CDR3 protein. The table has more than 250,000 distinct CDR3 sequences, roughly 18% seen once. Comment on this clonotype: Its antigen is still unknown.

The sequence was obtained from a man between 18 and 29 years old who had mild COVID-19 (a few samples of this study predate the infection). Cell type and time point are not known. This chain uses TRBV28 with TRBJ2-3, with 7 positions matching TRBD1. The sample was PBMCs or a T cell subset sorted from them (not recorded which). The CDR3 DNA follows: TGTGCTTCGCAGGGGGGCACAGATACGCAGTATTTT. Amino acid sequence: CASQGGTDTQYF.